This T cell receptor (beta chain) was documented in a study of Ad26.COV2.S vaccination and SARS-CoV-2 variants. Study-wide context: Intramuscular Ad26.COV2.S doses were given once or twice, 56 days apart.

Repertoires were generated with immunoSEQ multiplex PCR, while TCRdb's copy carries only in-frame clones and drops some. The repertoire holds around 380,000 clones, with 70% to 90% as singletons. Described treatment: approximately 18 received Ad26.COV2.S at low or high dose, single or two shots; roughly 5 received placebo; per-sample allocation not given. Collection of the samples took place on day 63 after the first injection of vaccine or placebo. Germline V gene data show CDR1 as LNHNV and CDR2 as YYDKDF (reference sequence). V shed 0 bases and J shed 0 bases, with 8 bases lying between them. The CDR3 runs to 16 residues.

Specimen: peripheral blood, collected in a trial of Ad26.COV2.S vaccine versus placebo. This clonotype was obtained from a person between 18 and 59 years old who received the Ad26.COV2.S COVID-19 vaccine or a placebo. The chain recombines TRBV15 with TRBJ1-4; D remains unclear. The CDR3 loop reads CATSREKSATNEKLFF. The CDR3 nucleotides are TGTGCCACCAGCAGAGAAAAGAGTGCAACTAATGAAAAACTGTTTTTT.